Listed here is a single TCR beta chain. V was clipped by 1 base and J by 6 bases; unmatched bases: 4. Germline assignment: CDR1 ENHRY and CDR2 SYGVKD. The CDR3 totals 15 residues. The data derive from a study of shared clonotypes between healthy human individuals. This table comes from immunoSEQ multiplex PCR, and its TCRdb copy is limited to in-frame clones, with some not included. The data contain millions of clones, over 85% of them singletons. This TCR was sampled from a man aged 18 to 29 in good health. The specimen was naive CD4+ T cells sorted from blood. Subset indicated: CD45RA+ positively selected. This sequence joins TRBV10-3 and TRBJ1-1, with 11 bases matching TRBD1. The CDR3 coding sequence is TGTGCCATCAGTGAGTTGGGACAGGGGGATGCTGAAGCTTTCTTT. Translation gives CAISELGQGDAEAFF.